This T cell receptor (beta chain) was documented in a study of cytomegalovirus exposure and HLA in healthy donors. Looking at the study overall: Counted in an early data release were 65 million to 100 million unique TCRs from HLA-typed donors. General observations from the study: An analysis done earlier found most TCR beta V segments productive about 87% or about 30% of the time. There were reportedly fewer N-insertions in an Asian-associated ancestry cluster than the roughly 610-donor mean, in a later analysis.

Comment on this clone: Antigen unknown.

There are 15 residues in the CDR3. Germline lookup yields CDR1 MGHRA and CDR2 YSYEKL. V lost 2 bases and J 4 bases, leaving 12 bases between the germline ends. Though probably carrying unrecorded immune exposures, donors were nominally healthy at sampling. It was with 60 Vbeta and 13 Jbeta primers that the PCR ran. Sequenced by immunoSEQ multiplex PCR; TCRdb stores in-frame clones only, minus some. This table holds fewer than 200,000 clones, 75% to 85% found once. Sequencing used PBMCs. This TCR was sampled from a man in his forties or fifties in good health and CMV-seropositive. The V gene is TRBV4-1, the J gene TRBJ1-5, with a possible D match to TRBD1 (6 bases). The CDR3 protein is CASSQTRGPNQPQHF. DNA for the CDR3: TGCGCCAGCAGCCAAACCAGGGGCCCTAATCAGCCCCAGCATTTT.